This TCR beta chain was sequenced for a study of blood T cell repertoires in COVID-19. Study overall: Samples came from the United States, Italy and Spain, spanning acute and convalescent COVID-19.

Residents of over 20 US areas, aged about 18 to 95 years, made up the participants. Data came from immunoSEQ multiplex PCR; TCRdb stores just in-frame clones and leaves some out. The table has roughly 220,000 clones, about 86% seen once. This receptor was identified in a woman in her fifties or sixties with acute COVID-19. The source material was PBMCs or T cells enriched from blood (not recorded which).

In DNA form, the CDR3 reads TGCGCCAGCAGCGGATCACAGGGGGTCGATGGCTACACCTTC. Its translation is CASSGSQGVDGYTF. The chain has TRBV5-1 and TRBJ1-2, with 8 bases matching TRBD1. V lost 4 bases and J lost 6; bases outside the gene matches: 8. Per the germline V gene, CDR1 is SGHRS and CDR2 is YFSETQ. The CDR3 consists of 14 residues.